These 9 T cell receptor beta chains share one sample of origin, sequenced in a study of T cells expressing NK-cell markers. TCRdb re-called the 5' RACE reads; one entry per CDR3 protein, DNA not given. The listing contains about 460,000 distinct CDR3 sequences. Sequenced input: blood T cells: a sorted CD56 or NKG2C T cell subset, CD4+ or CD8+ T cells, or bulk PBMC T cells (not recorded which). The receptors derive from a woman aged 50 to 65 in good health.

The CDR3 loop reads CASSERGQFTEAFF. The rearrangement joins TRBV2 to TRBJ1-1; TCRdb reports TRBD1, a call that lacks DNA to check it against. CDR1 and CDR2 (germline): SNHLY, FYNNEI. This CDR3 is 14 amino acids long.

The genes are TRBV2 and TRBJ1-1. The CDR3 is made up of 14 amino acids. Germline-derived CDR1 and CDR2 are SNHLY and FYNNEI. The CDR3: CASSERPENTEAFF.

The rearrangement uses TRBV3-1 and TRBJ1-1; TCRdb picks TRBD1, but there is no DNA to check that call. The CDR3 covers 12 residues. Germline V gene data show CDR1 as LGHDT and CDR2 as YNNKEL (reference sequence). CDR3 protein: CASRATGEEAFF. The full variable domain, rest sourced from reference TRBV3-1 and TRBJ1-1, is DTAVSQTPKYLVTQMGNDKSIKCEQNLGHDTMYWYKQDSKKFLKIMFSYNNKELIINETVPNRFSPKSPDKAHLNLHINSLELGDSAVYFCASRATGEEAFFGQGTRLTVV.

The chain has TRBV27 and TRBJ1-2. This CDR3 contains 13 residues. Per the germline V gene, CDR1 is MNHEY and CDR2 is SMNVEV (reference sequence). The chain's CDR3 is CASRESANYGYTF.

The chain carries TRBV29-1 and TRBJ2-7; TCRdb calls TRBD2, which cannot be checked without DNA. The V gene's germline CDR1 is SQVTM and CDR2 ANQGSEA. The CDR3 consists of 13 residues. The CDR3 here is CSVDQGGSYEQYF.

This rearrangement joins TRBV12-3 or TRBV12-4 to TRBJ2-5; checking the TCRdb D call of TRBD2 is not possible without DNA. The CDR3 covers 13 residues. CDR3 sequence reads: CASTSGPMETQYF.

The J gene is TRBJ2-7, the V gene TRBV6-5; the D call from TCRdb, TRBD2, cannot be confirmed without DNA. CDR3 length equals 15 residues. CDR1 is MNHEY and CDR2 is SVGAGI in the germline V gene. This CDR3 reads CASFTGTSDLGEQYF.

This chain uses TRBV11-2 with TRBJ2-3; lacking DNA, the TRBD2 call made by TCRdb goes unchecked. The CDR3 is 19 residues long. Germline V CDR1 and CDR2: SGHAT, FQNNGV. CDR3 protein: CASSLRWLAGGPRTDTQYF.

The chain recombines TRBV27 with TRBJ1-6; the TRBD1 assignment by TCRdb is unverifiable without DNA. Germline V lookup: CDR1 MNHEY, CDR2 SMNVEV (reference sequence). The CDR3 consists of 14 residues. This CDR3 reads CASTLGGVYSPLHF.